The next 24 T cell receptor beta chains were all read from a single sample in a study of T cell changes during pregnancy in multiple sclerosis. Profiling relied on immunoSEQ multiplex PCR, and the TCRdb table lists in-frame clones only, not all of them. Of about 40,000 clones listed, 90% to 95% are singletons. The sequences come from peripheral blood, collected in the third trimester of pregnancy. Every receptor here comes from a female donor with multiple sclerosis, enrolled in a pregnancy study.

This chain links TRBV9 with TRBJ2-2; no reliable D call. The germline V and J ends were trimmed by 0 bases and 4 bases, with 10 bases remaining between them. CDR1 SGDLS and CDR2 YYNGEE come from the germline V gene. CDR3 size: 15 residues. DNA of the CDR3: TGTGCCAGCAGCGTAGGGGCCGCAATCACCGGGGAGCTGTTTTTT. Protein sequence: CASSVGAAITGELFF.

The chain couples TRBV15 to TRBJ2-7, with a tentative D call TRBD1 (5 bases). Trimming took 0 bases from V and 7 from J, leaving 13 bases between them. CDR1 and CDR2 (germline): LNHNV, YYDKDF (reference sequence). This CDR3 comprises 14 residues. DNA for the CDR3: TGTGCCACCAGCAGAGACAGGGTCCTCAGGGAGCAGTACTTC. This codes for CATSRDRVLREQYF.

In DNA form, the CDR3 reads TGTGCCAGCAGTGAGACGGGAGGGCCGGAGACCCAGTACTTC. It specifies CASSETGGPETQYF. The chain employs TRBV6-1 and TRBJ2-5; 8 bases match TRBD2. V gave up 3 bases and J gave up 5 bases; unmatched junction bases: 5. The germline CDR1 and CDR2 sequences are MNHNS and SASEGT. The length of the CDR3 is 14 residues.

This CDR3 is CASSWGDGENSPLHF. DNA of the CDR3: TGTGCCAGCAGCTGGGGGGACGGTGAAAATTCACCCCTCCACTTT. This chain uses TRBV7-9 with TRBJ1-6, with TRBD1 as a possible D gene (5 bases). V lost 4 bases and J lost 7, with 14 bases in between. Germline values: CDR1 SEHNR, CDR2 FQNEAQ (reference sequence). The CDR3 totals 15 residues.

This chain joins TRBV11-3 and TRBJ2-7; D possibly corresponds to TRBD1 (5 bases). Trimming left V 4 bases short and J 5 bases short, with 18 bases between. The germline CDR1 and CDR2 sequences are SGHNT and YENEEA. The CDR3 is 15 amino acids. The CDR3 region has the DNA TGTGCCAGCAGCTCCAGCTCGACCACAGGCAACGAGCAGTACTTC. Translation: CASSSSSTTGNEQYF.

J is TRBJ1-1 and V is TRBV18; 7 nucleotides align to TRBD1. CDR1 is KGHSH and CDR2 is LQKENI in the germline V gene. This CDR3 spans 13 amino acids. V lost 6 bases, J lost 6 bases, and 7 bases stayed unmatched. The CDR3 is CASSPGTASEAFF. For the CDR3, the DNA is TGTGCCAGCTCGCCGGGGACAGCGTCTGAAGCTTTCTTT.

The chain is built from TRBV11-2 and TRBJ2-2; D unclear. The V gene lost 5 bases and the J gene lost 1 base, with 5 bases spanning the gap. The CDR3 is made up of 13 amino acids. CDR1 and CDR2 from the germline V gene are SGHAT and FQNNGV. Here the CDR3 DNA reads TGTGCCAGCAGCCTGCGGAACACCGGGGAGCTGTTTTTT. It is translated as CASSLRNTGELFF.

This chain uses TRBV5-8 with TRBJ2-1; TRBD2 is a possible D gene (6 bases). V shed 4 bases and J shed 6 bases, with 20 bases lying between them. Germline lookup yields CDR1 SGHTS and CDR2 YDEGEE. This CDR3 spans 16 amino acids. CDR3 DNA: TGTGCCAGCAGCCCCATAGCGGAGCGGGTAATCAATGAGCAGTTCTTC. The encoded protein is CASSPIAERVINEQFF.

This sequence joins TRBV6-1 and TRBJ2-5; 8 nucleotides align to TRBD2. V dropped 7 bases and J dropped 5; count of bases not matched to a gene: 6. CDR1 and CDR2 (germline): MNHNS, SASEGT. This CDR3 is 13 amino acids long. CDR3 DNA sequence: TGTGCCAGCACCTGGACTAGCTTGGAGACCCAGTACTTC. Translating gives CASTWTSLETQYF.

The rearrangement joins TRBV7-7 to TRBJ2-3, with 13 bases lining up with TRBD2. Germline loops: CDR1 SSHAT, CDR2 FNYEAQ (reference sequence). The CDR3 is 18 amino acids. Trimming cost V 4 bases and J 0 bases; bases outside gene matches: 7. CDR3 bases: TGTGCCAGCAGCTCGCGACTAGCGGGGGGTGCTAGCACAGATACGCAGTATTTT. Translation: CASSSRLAGGASTDTQYF.

This clone was counted once. V is TRBV19 and J is TRBJ2-7; 8 nucleotides align to TRBD2. Germline CDR1 and CDR2: LNHDA and SQIVND (reference sequence). The CDR3 is 14 amino acids. With V trimmed by 5 bases and J by 2 bases, 5 bases remained unmatched. The DNA for the CDR3 is TGTGCCAGTAGTCCCCTAGCGGGTGCCTACGAGCAGTACTTC. It specifies CASSPLAGAYEQYF.

This sequence joins TRBV11-2 and TRBJ2-2, with D maybe TRBD1 (5 bases). Trimming removed 5 bases from V and 3 bases from J, with 13 bases in between. Germline loops: CDR1 SGHAT, CDR2 FQNNGV. The CDR3 spans 15 residues. The DNA of the CDR3 is TGTGCCAGCAGCCGCGGCCAGGGCTACACCGGGGAGCTGTTTTTT. Translation: CASSRGQGYTGELFF.

The rearrangement links TRBV12-5 to TRBJ2-1, with 8 bases fitting TRBD1. V shed 7 bases, J shed 10 bases, and the junction held 15 bases outside the gene matches. This CDR3 has 15 amino acids. CDR1 and CDR2 (germline): LGHNT, FRNRAP. CDR3 sequence reads: CASVHSNQGAREQFF. The CDR3 DNA reads TGTGCTAGTGTCCATTCCAATCAGGGGGCGCGGGAGCAGTTCTTC.

The chain combines TRBV19 with TRBJ1-2; D gene uncertain. Germline CDR1 and CDR2: LNHDA and SQIVND (reference sequence). The CDR3 runs to 14 residues. V was trimmed by 1 base and J by 0 bases, leaving 6 bases between them. The DNA for the CDR3 is TGTGCCAGTAGTATAGGTCAGGCTAACTATGGCTACACCTTC. Protein product: CASSIGQANYGYTF.

This chain uses TRBV5-4 with TRBJ1-4; 10 bases fit TRBD1. The CDR3 has 16 amino acids. Trimming removed 0 bases from V and 5 bases from J; junction bases left unmatched: 4. Germline CDR1 is SGHNT and CDR2 is YYREEE (reference sequence). The CDR3 region is CASSLVLGQGNEKLFF. The CDR3 DNA reads TGTGCCAGCAGCTTGGTCTTGGGACAGGGGAATGAAAAACTGTTTTTT.

The J gene is TRBJ1-2, the V gene TRBV6-6; 7 bases match TRBD1. The CDR3 runs 15 residues. The germline CDR1 and CDR2 sequences are MNHNY and SVGAGI (reference sequence). J lost 1 base, V lost 6 bases, and 8 bases had no gene match. The CDR3 DNA sequence: TGTGCCAGCAGGGAACCGGGACAGCGTAACTATGGCTACACCTTC. As protein: CASREPGQRNYGYTF.

The DNA of the CDR3 is TGTGCCAGCAGCTTAGGGGGACAGGGGGGCTACGAGCAGTACTTC. This translates into CASSLGGQGGYEQYF. The chain recombines TRBV13 with TRBJ2-7; 11 nucleotides align to TRBD1. V shed 0 bases and J 3 bases; nucleotides not matched to a gene: 1. In germline, CDR1 is PRHDT, CDR2 FYEKMQ (reference sequence). The CDR3 is 15 amino acids.

The chain joins TRBV7-2 to TRBJ2-7, with TRBD2 as a possible D gene (6 bases). CDR1 and CDR2 from the germline V gene are SGHTA and FQGNSA. Trimming left V 3 bases short and J 7 bases short, with 10 bases between. The CDR3 is 12 amino acids. The CDR3 nucleotides read TGTGCCAGCAGCTTTAATCGGGGGGAGCAGTACTTC. Protein: CASSFNRGEQYF. Using reference TRBV7-2 and TRBJ2-7 for the parts outside the CDR3, the full variable domain is GAGVSQSPSNKVTEKGKDVELRCDPISGHTALYWYRQSLGQGLEFLIYFQGNSAPDKSGLPSDRFSAERTGGSVSTLTIQRTQQEDSAVYLCASSFNRGEQYFGPGTRLTVT.

This rearrangement joins TRBV6-6 to TRBJ1-6; a possible D gene is TRBD1 (5 bases). The germline V gene has CDR1 MNHNY and CDR2 SVGAGI (reference sequence). The V end was cut by 4 bases, the J end by 0 bases, with 10 bases between. This CDR3 is 16 amino acids long. CDR3 coding DNA: TGTGCCAGCAGTTTACAGGCTAGCTCCTATAATTCACCCCTCCACTTT. This gives the protein CASSLQASSYNSPLHF.

V is TRBV18 and J is TRBJ1-1; 7 bases align to TRBD1. Germline V CDR1 and CDR2: KGHSH, LQKENI. V was clipped by 0 bases and J by 5 bases; unmatched bases: 6. This CDR3 comprises 15 residues. The CDR3 spells CASSPPTGEATEAFF. DNA of the CDR3: TGTGCCAGCTCACCACCTACAGGGGAAGCGACTGAAGCTTTCTTT.

This clone was seen a single time. The rearrangement links TRBV5-1 to TRBJ2-7; a possible D gene is TRBD1 (6 bases). The V end lost 5 bases, the J end lost 5 bases, and 11 bases lay between the germline ends. Germline V gene lookup returns CDR1 SGHRS and CDR2 YFSETQ. CDR3 length equals 12 residues. The CDR3 DNA reads as TGCGCCAGCAGTAAGGGGGTGCACGAGCAGTACTTC. Amino acids: CASSKGVHEQYF.

This clone was picked up one time. V usage is TRBV27 and J usage is TRBJ2-5, with 7 bases matching TRBD2. This CDR3 has 19 residues. V trimming: 5 bases; J trimming: 1 base; junction bases outside the gene matches: 19. Germline V gene lookup returns CDR1 MNHEY and CDR2 SMNVEV (reference sequence). CDR3 sequence (DNA): TGTGCCAGCAGTACCCTCGGCTCGTTGGCGGGAGAGGTCCAAGAGACCCAGTACTTC. Translation: CASSTLGSLAGEVQETQYF.

This chain joins TRBV27 and TRBJ2-3; 12 bases line up with TRBD2. The CDR3 consists of 16 residues. From germline, CDR1 is MNHEY and CDR2 SMNVEV (reference sequence). V shed 2 bases, J shed 4 bases, and the junction held 4 bases outside the gene matches. CDR3 in amino acids: CASSLGTSGRPDTQYF. CDR3 DNA: TGTGCCAGCAGTTTAGGCACTAGCGGGAGGCCAGATACGCAGTATTTT.

The chain carries TRBV18 and TRBJ1-2; 9 bases are shared with TRBD1. Germline V gene lookup returns CDR1 KGHSH and CDR2 LQKENI. V lost 5 bases and J lost 2; bases outside the gene matches: 6. The CDR3 totals 15 residues. The CDR3 region is CASSWGQGQNYGYTF. CDR3 nucleotides: TGTGCCAGCTCATGGGGACAGGGACAAAACTATGGCTACACCTTC.